The 17 T cell receptor beta chains given below trace back to one sample, sequenced in a study of Graves' ophthalmopathy and Graves' hyperthyroidism. RNA served as the template for amplifying TCR beta CDR3 regions. HTBI-primed RT-PCR formed the first round, and a multiplex PCR formed the second. TCRdb reanalysed the multiplex PCR reads using MiXCR and keeps one entry per CDR3 protein. The sample records 300,000 to 400,000 distinct CDR3 sequences, about 18% being singletons. Material: peripheral blood. The source of these receptors is an adult woman with stable Graves' hyperthyroidism.

This clonotype was detected many times. This chain connects TRBV11-2 to TRBJ1-1; D unclear. Germline values: CDR1 SGHAT, CDR2 FQNNGV. V lost 5 bases and J lost 2, with 15 bases in between. This CDR3 comprises 15 residues. CDR3 in amino acids: CASSPRTDFNTEAFF. CDR3 DNA sequence: TGTGCCAGCAGCCCCCGGACGGACTTCAACACTGAAGCTTTCTTT. The full variable domain, rest sourced from reference TRBV11-2 and TRBJ1-1, is EAGVAQSPRYKIIEKRQSVAFWCNPISGHATLYWYQQILGQGPKLLIQFQNNGVVDDSQLPKDRFSAERLKGVDSTLKIQPAKLEDSAVYLCASSPRTDFNTEAFFGQGTRLTVV.

The chain is built from TRBV15 and TRBJ1-3; D not resolved. V lost 1 base and J lost 0, with 10 bases in between. This CDR3 has 16 amino acids. Germline V gene lookup returns CDR1 LNHNV and CDR2 YYDKDF (reference sequence). CDR3 protein: CATSRAHGSSGNTIYF. The CDR3, as DNA: TGTGCCACCAGCAGAGCGCACGGTAGCTCTGGAAACACCATATATTTT.

The chain joins TRBV6-1 to TRBJ2-5, with a possible D match to TRBD1 (5 bases). The V and J ends lost 2 bases and 5 bases respectively, with 9 bases between them. Germline values: CDR1 MNHNS, CDR2 SASEGT. The CDR3 is 13 residues long. DNA of the CDR3: TGTGCCAGCAGTGAACAAGGGGATGAGACCCAGTACTTC. Amino acids: CASSEQGDETQYF.

This clonotype was seen ten or more times. The V and J genes are TRBV30 and TRBJ1-2, with TRBD1 matching 8 bases. CDR1 is GTSNPN, CDR2 SVGIG, per germline (reference sequence). The ends lost 4 bases at V and 4 bases at J; junction bases unmatched: 5. There are 13 residues in the CDR3. CDR3 residues: CAWIRQGSYGYTF. CDR3 sequence (DNA): TGTGCCTGGATCCGACAGGGGAGCTATGGCTACACCTTC.

The chain combines TRBV11-2 with TRBJ2-2; TRBD2 matches 12 bases. V was clipped by 6 bases and J by 3 bases; unmatched bases: 5. The germline CDR1 and CDR2 sequences are SGHAT and FQNNGV. The CDR3 runs to 16 residues. CDR3 DNA sequence: TGTGCCAGCAGAAACGGACTAGCGGGGTACACCGGGGAGCTGTTTTTT. The encoded protein is CASRNGLAGYTGELFF.

This chain links TRBV19 with TRBJ1-2; D uncertain. The CDR3 extends over 11 amino acids. The germline V and J ends were trimmed by 6 bases and 1 base, with 3 bases remaining between them. Germline V gene sequence: CDR1 LNHDA, CDR2 SQIVND (reference sequence). This CDR3 is CASSFNYGYTF. The CDR3 nucleotides read TGTGCCAGTAGCTTTAACTATGGCTACACCTTC.

This clonotype appeared many times. The rearrangement links TRBV6-2 or TRBV6-3 to TRBJ1-1; no firm D call. From germline, CDR1 is MNHEY and CDR2 SVGEGT. The CDR3 length is 13 residues. V gave up 5 bases and J gave up 5 bases, with 12 bases separating them. The CDR3 protein is CASSPQVGTEAFF. The CDR3, as DNA: TGTGCCAGCAGTCCGCAGGTCGGGACTGAAGCTTTCTTT.

This clonotype has more than one count but fewer than ten. The J gene is TRBJ2-7, the V gene TRBV7-9; D is undetermined. CDR1 SEHNR and CDR2 FQNEAQ come from the germline V gene (reference sequence). The CDR3 consists of 12 residues. Trimming took 0 bases from V and 6 from J, leaving 6 bases between them. CDR3: CASSLALGEQYF. The CDR3 bases are TGTGCCAGCAGCTTAGCGCTAGGCGAGCAGTACTTC.

The sample holds many counts of this clonotype. The V call is TRBV7-9, the J call TRBJ2-7, with TRBD1 identical over 10 bases. The CDR3 sequence is 15 residues long. Per the germline V gene, CDR1 is SEHNR and CDR2 is FQNEAQ (reference sequence). V was pared by 4 bases and J by 5 bases, with 8 bases of the junction left unmatched. The CDR3 region is CASSSKTGGMDEQYF. For the CDR3, the DNA is TGTGCCAGCAGCTCCAAGACAGGGGGCATGGACGAGCAGTACTTC.

The rearrangement uses TRBV28 and TRBJ1-1, with unresolved D. The CDR3 is 14 amino acids. Trimming removed 6 bases from V and 1 base from J, with 12 bases in between. Germline values: CDR1 MDHEN, CDR2 SYDVKM. The CDR3 DNA reads as TGTGCCAGCAGGACGGACGAGGGGAACACTGAAGCTTTCTTT. This encodes CASRTDEGNTEAFF.

This clonotype was picked up many times. The genes are TRBV28 and TRBJ2-6; D is undetermined. V was trimmed by 6 bases and J by 5 bases, leaving 11 bases between them. The CDR3 has 14 amino acids. Germline V gene data show CDR1 as MDHEN and CDR2 as SYDVKM. The CDR3 reads CASSPVLRANVLTF. CDR3 DNA: TGTGCCAGCAGCCCCGTCCTCCGGGCCAACGTCCTGACTTTC.

This clonotype was counted ten times or more. The chain recombines TRBV10-3 with TRBJ1-6; weak D call: TRBD1 (5 bases). The CDR3 has 13 residues. Trimming took 6 bases from V and 4 from J, leaving 7 bases between them. CDR1 is ENHRY and CDR2 is SYGVKD in the germline V gene. CDR3 loop: CAIRGGYNSPLHF. CDR3 coding DNA: TGTGCCATCAGGGGGGGGTATAATTCACCCCTCCACTTT.

The chain carries TRBV2 and TRBJ2-7; D not certain. This CDR3 is 13 amino acids long. V lost 7 bases and J 2 bases, leaving 12 bases between the germline ends. Per germline, CDR1 SNHLY and CDR2 FYNNEI. The CDR3 here is CASNRPGTYEQYF. In nucleotides, the CDR3 is TGTGCCAGCAATAGGCCCGGAACCTACGAGCAGTACTTC.

This clonotype appeared many times. The chain carries TRBV6-1 and TRBJ1-3; the match to TRBD1 covers 10 bases. The CDR3 loop spans 15 amino acids. The ends lost 6 bases at V and 4 bases at J; junction bases unmatched: 6. CDR1 MNHNS and CDR2 SASEGT come from the germline V gene. CDR3 nucleotide sequence: TGTGCCAGCAGAGACAGGGGGCGAGGAGGAAACACCATATATTTT. Encoded protein: CASRDRGRGGNTIYF.

This clonotype was seen many times. This chain joins TRBV30 and TRBJ2-2, with 10 bases that match TRBD1. Germline CDR1 and CDR2: GTSNPN and SVGIG (reference sequence). This CDR3 is 15 amino acids long. V lost 8 bases, J lost 0 bases, and 6 bases stayed unmatched. CDR3 region: CARRTGGANTGELFF. The CDR3 coding sequence is TGTGCCCGAAGGACAGGGGGTGCGAACACCGGGGAGCTGTTTTTT. Supplemented by reference TRBV30 and TRBJ2-2, the full variable domain reads SQTIHQWPATLVQPVGSPLSLECTVEGTSNPNLYWYRQAAGRGLQLLFYSVGIGQISSEVPQNLSASRPQDRQFILSSKKLLLSDSGFYLCARRTGGANTGELFFGEGSRLTVL.

The rearrangement links TRBV4-1 to TRBJ2-7, with 10 bases that match TRBD2. Trimming removed 1 base from V and 1 base from J; junction bases left unmatched: 13. Germline loops: CDR1 MGHRA, CDR2 YSYEKL. The CDR3 is made up of 19 amino acids. CDR3 nucleotides: TGCGCCAGCAGCCAAGGGCACCAAGAGGCTAGCGGGAGTTCCTACGAGCAGTACTTC. Translation: CASSQGHQEASGSSYEQYF.

In the case of this clonotype: This may be a read error, as it is one base from a much larger clone. The conserved closing phenylalanine or tryptophan is absent in this CDR3, likely reflecting a read error. The chain couples TRBV19 to TRBJ1-5, with D uncertain. The CDR3 runs 14 residues. CDR1 LNHDA and CDR2 SQIVND come from the germline V gene (reference sequence). V was shortened by 5 bases and J by 9 bases, with 17 bases between the two germline ends. The CDR3 DNA reads TGTGCCAGTAGTCCCCGGAAGTCGCTAGGGCCCCAGCATGTT. It is translated as CASSPRKSLGPQHV.